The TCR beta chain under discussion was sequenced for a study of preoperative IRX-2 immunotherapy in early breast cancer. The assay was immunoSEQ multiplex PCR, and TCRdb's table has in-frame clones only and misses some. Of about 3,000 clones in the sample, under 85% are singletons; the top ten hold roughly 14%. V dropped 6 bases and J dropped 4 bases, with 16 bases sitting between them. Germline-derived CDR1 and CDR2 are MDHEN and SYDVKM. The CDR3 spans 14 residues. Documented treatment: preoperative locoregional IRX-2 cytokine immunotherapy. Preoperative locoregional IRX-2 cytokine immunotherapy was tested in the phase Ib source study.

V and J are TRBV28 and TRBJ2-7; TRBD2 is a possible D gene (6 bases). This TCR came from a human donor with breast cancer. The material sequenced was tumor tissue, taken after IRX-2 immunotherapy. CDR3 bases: TGTGCCAGCAGCCCCGGGACTCGGGGATACGAGCAGTACTTC. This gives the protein CASSPGTRGYEQYF.